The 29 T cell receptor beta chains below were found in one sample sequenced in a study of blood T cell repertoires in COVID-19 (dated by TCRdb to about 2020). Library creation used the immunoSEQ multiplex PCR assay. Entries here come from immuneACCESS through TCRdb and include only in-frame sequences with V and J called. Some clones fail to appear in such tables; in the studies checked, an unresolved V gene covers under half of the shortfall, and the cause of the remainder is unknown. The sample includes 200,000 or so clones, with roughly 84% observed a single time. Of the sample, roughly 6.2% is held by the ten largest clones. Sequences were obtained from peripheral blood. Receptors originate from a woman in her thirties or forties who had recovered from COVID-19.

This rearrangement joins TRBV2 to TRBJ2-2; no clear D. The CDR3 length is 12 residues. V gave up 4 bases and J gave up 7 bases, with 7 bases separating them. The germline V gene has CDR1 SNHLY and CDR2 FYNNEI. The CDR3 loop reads CASSVSSGELFF. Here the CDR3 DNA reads TGTGCCAGCAGTGTGAGTAGCGGGGAGCTGTTTTTT.

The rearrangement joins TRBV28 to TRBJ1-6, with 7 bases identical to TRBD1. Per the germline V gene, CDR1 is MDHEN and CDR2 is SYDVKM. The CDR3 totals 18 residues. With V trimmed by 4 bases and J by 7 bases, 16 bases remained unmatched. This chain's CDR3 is CASSSWGPLGGSNSPLHF. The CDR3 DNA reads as TGTGCCAGCAGTTCGTGGGGGCCCCTAGGGGGCAGCAATTCACCCCTCCACTTT.

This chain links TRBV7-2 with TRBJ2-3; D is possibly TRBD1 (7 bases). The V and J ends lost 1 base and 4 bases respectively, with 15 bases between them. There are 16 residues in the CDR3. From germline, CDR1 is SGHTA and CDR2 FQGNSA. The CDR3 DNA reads TGTGCCAGCAGCTTAGTCGGGCAGGGGGGCGCAGATACGCAGTATTTT. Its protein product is CASSLVGQGGADTQYF.

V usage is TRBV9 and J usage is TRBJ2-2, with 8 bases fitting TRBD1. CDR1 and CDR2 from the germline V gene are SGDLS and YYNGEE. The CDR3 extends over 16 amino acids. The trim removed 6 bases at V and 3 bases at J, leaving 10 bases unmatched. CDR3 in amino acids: CASTLLSTGDTGELFF. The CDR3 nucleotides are TGTGCCAGCACTCTTTTGTCGACAGGGGACACCGGGGAGCTGTTTTTT.

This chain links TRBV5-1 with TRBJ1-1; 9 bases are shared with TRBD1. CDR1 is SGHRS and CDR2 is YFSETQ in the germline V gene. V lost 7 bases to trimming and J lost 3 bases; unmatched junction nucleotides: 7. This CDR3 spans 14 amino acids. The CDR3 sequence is CASRPGQGYTEAFF. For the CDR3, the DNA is TGCGCCAGCCGACCGGGACAGGGATACACTGAAGCTTTCTTT.

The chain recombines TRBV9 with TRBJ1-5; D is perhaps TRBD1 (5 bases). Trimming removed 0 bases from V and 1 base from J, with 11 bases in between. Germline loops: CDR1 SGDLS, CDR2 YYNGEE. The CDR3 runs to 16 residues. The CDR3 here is CASSVGGGDSNQPQHF. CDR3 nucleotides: TGTGCCAGCAGCGTAGGAGGAGGGGACAGCAATCAGCCCCAGCATTTT.

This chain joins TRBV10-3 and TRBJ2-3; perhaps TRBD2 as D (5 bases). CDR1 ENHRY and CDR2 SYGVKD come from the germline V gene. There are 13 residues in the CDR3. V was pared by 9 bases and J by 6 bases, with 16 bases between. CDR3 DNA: TGTGCCATACGAGGTGGGAGTATGGATACGCAGTATTTT. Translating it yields CAIRGGSMDTQYF.

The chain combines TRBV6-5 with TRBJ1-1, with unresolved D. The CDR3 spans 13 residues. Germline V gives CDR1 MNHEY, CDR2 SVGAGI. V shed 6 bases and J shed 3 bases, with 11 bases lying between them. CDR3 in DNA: TGTGCCAGCAGCCCCGGTCGGGACACTGAAGCTTTCTTT. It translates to CASSPGRDTEAFF.

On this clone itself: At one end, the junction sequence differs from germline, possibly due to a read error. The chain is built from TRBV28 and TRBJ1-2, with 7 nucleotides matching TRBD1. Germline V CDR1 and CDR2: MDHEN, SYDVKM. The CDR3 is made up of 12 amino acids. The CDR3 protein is CASSSTRQGLIF. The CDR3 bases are TGTGCCAGCAGTTCGACCCGACAGGGTCTTATCTTC.

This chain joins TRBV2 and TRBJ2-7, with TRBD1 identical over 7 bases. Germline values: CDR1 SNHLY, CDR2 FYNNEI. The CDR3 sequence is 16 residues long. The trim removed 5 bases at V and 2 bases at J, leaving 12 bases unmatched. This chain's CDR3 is CASSTTPDRSTYEQYF. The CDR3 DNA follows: TGTGCCAGCAGTACCACCCCGGACAGGAGCACCTACGAGCAGTACTTC.

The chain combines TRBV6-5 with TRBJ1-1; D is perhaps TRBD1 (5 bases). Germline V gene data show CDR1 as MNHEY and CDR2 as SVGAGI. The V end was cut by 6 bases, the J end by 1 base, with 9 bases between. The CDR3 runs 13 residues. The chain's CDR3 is CASRTTANTEAFF. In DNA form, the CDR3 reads TGTGCCAGCAGAACGACAGCGAACACTGAAGCTTTCTTT.

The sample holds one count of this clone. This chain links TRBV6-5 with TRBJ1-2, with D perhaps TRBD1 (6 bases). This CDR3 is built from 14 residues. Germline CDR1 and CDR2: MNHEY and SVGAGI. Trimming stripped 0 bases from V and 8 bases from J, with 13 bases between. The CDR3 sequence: CASSYSFGGWGYTF. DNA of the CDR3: TGTGCCAGCAGTTACTCGTTTGGGGGCTGGGGCTACACCTTC.

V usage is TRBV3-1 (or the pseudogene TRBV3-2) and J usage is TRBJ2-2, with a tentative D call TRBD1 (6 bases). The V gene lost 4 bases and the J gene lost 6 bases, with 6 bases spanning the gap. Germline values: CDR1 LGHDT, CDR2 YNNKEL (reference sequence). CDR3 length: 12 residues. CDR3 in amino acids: CASSPGAGELFF. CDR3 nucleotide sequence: TGTGCCAGCAGCCCAGGGGCCGGGGAGCTGTTTTTT.

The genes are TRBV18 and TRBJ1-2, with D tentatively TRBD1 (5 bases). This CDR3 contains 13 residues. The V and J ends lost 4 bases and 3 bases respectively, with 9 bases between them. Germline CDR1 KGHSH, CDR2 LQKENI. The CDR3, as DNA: TGTGCCAGCTCACGGGGCCGCGACTATGGCTACACCTTC. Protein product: CASSRGRDYGYTF.

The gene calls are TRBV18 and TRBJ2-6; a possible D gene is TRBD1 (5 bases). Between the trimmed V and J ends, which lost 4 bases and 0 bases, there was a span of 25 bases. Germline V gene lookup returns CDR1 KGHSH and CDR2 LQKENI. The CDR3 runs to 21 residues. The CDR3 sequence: CASSQRPQQENSLSGANVLTF. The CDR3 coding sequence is TGTGCCAGCTCACAACGACCCCAACAGGAGAATAGTCTCTCTGGGGCCAACGTCCTGACTTTC.

The CDR3 region has the DNA TGCAGCGTTTGGGGGGGGCTAGCGGGAGTGGCAGATACGCAGTATTTT. Amino acids: CSVWGGLAGVADTQYF. This chain joins TRBV29-1 and TRBJ2-3; the match to TRBD2 covers 10 bases. J lost 4 bases, V lost 5 bases, and 12 bases had no gene match. The CDR3 runs 16 residues. The germline gives CDR1 SQVTM, CDR2 ANQGSEA.

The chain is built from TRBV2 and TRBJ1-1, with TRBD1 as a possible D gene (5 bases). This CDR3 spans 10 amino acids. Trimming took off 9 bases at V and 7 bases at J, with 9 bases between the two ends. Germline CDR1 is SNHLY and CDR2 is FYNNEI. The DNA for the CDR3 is TGTGCCAGTCCGACAGATGAAGCTTTCTTT. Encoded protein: CASPTDEAFF.

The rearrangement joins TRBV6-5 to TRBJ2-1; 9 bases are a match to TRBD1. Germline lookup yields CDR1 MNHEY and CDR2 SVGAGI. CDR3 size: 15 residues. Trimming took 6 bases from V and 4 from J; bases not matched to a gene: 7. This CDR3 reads CASRPEGTGYNEQFF. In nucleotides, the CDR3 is TGTGCCAGCAGACCCGAGGGGACAGGGTACAATGAGCAGTTCTTC.

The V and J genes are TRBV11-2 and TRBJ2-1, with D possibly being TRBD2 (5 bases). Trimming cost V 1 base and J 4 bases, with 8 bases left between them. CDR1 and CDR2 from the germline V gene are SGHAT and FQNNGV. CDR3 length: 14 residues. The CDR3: CASSLVGLYNEQFF. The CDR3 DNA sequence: TGTGCCAGCAGCTTAGTTGGACTTTACAATGAGCAGTTCTTC.

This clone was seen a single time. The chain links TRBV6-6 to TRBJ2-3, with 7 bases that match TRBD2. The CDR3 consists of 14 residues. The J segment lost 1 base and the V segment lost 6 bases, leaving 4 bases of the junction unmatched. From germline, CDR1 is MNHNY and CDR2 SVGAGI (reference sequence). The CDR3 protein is CASRLRGGTDTQYF. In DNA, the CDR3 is TGTGCCAGCAGGCTACGGGGGGGCACAGATACGCAGTATTTT.

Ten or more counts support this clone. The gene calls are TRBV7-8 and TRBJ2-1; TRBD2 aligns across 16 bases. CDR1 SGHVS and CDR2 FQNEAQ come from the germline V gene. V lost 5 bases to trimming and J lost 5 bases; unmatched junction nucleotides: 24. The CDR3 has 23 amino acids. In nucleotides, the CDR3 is TGTGCCAGCAGCCTCCCGCCGGGACTAGCGGGAGGGCCCCCGGCCCCGAGGCACAATGAGCAGTTCTTC. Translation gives CASSLPPGLAGGPPAPRHNEQFF.

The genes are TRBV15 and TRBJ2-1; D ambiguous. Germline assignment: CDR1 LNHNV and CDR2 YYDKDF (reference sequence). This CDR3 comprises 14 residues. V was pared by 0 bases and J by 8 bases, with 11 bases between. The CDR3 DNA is TGTGCCACCAGCAGAGATCCCGGTGCGGATGAGCAGTTCTTC. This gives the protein CATSRDPGADEQFF.

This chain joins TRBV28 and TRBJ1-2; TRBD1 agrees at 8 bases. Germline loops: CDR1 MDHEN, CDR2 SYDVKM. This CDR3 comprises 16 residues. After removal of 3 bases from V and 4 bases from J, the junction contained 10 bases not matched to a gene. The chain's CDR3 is CASSLPHQGALYGYTF. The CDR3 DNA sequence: TGTGCCAGCAGTTTGCCCCATCAGGGGGCGCTCTATGGCTACACCTTC.

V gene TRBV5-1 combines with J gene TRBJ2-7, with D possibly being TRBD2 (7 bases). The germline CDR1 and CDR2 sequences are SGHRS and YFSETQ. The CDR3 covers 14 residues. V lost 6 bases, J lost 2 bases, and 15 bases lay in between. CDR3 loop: CASKGGTGAYEQYF. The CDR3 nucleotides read TGCGCCAGCAAGGGGGGGACGGGGGCCTACGAGCAGTACTTC.

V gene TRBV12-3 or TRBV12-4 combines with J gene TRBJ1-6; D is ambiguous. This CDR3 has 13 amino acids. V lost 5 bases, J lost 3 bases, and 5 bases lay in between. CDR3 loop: CASSQDYNSPLHF. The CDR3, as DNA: TGTGCCAGCAGTCAGGACTATAATTCACCCCTCCACTTT.

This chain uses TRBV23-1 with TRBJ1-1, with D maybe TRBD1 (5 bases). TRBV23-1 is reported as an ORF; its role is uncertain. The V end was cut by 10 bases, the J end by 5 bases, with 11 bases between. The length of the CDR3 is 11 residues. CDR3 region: CAISGGTEAFF. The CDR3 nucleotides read TGCGCCATCTCCGGGGGGACTGAAGCTTTCTTT.

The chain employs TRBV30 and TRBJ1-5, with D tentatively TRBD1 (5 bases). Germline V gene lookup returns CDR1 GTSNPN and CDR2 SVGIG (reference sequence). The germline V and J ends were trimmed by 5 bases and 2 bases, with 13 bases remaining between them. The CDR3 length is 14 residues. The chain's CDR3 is CAWEARGGNQPQHF. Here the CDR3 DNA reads TGTGCCTGGGAGGCCCGGGGGGGCAATCAGCCCCAGCATTTT.

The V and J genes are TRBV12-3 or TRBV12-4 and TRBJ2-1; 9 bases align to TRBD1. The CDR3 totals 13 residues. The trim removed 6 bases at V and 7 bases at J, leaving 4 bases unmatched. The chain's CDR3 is CASRRTGENEQFF. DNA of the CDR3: TGTGCCAGCAGAAGGACAGGGGAAAATGAGCAGTTCTTC.

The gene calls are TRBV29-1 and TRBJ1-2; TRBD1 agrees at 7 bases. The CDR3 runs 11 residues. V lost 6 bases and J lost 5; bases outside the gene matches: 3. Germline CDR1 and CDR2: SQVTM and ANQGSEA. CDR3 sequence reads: CSVHRGYGYTF. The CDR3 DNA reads TGCAGCGTCCACAGGGGTTATGGCTACACCTTC. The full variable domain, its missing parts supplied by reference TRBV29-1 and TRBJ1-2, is SAVISQKPSRDICQRGTSLTIQCQVDSQVTMMFWYRQQPGQSLTLIATANQGSEATYESGFVIDKFPISRPNLTFSTLTVSNMSPEDSSIYLCSVHRGYGYTFGSGTRLTVV.